Below, 20 T cell receptor beta chains from the same sample are listed, as sequenced in a study of blood T cell repertoires in COVID-19. The assay was immunoSEQ multiplex PCR, and TCRdb's table has in-frame clones only and misses some. The sample holds 200,000 to 250,000 clones, roughly 84% seen once. Sequenced material: peripheral blood. Every receptor here comes from a woman over 75 with acute or convalescent COVID-19.

This clone was found once. The J gene is TRBJ1-1, the V gene TRBV27; no clear D. Per germline, CDR1 MNHEY and CDR2 SMNVEV (reference sequence). The CDR3 extends over 14 amino acids. V lost 3 bases to trimming and J lost 1 base, with 9 bases between them. Here the CDR3 reads CASSFMSGNTEAFF. The CDR3 DNA sequence: TGTGCCAGCAGTTTTATGTCAGGGAACACTGAAGCTTTCTTT.

The chain recombines TRBV5-4 with TRBJ1-2; 10 bases map to TRBD1. Germline-derived CDR1 and CDR2 are SGHNT and YYREEE (reference sequence). Unmatched junction bases numbered 8, after V lost 4 bases and J lost 8 bases. The CDR3 runs to 14 residues. CDR3 in DNA: TGTGCCAGCAGCCTGACCGGGACAGGGGTCGGCTACACCTTC. It encodes CASSLTGTGVGYTF.

This chain connects TRBV11-2 to TRBJ1-2; D is unclear. V shed 3 bases and J shed 0 bases, with 8 bases lying between them. Germline V gives CDR1 SGHAT, CDR2 FQNNGV. This CDR3 spans 14 amino acids. Here the CDR3 DNA reads TGTGCCAGCAGCTTTGGGCAGACTAACTATGGCTACACCTTC. This codes for CASSFGQTNYGYTF.

J is TRBJ1-1 and V is TRBV7-8; perhaps TRBD1 as D (5 bases). Trimming shortened V by 5 bases and J by 4 bases, and 14 bases separated the two germline ends. This CDR3 region has 14 residues. The germline CDR1 and CDR2 sequences are SGHVS and FQNEAQ. In DNA, the CDR3 is TGTGCCAGCAGCCCCCTGGGGCCGATCACTGAAGCTTTCTTT. It specifies CASSPLGPITEAFF.

This clone was seen once. CDR3 sequence reads: CASSYEGTGTNIQYF. CDR3 bases: TGTGCCAGCAGTTATGAGGGGACAGGGACAAACATTCAGTACTTC. The rearrangement uses TRBV6-6 and TRBJ2-4, with 9 bases aligning to TRBD1. J was trimmed by 6 bases and V by 3 bases; bases with no gene match: 6. This CDR3 has 15 residues. Germline V gene sequence: CDR1 MNHNY, CDR2 SVGAGI (reference sequence).

The chain links TRBV3-1 (or the pseudogene TRBV3-2) to TRBJ2-2; the D gene is possibly TRBD1 (5 bases). Germline assignment: CDR1 LGHDT and CDR2 YNNKEL (reference sequence). Between the trimmed V and J ends, which lost 5 bases and 1 base, there was a span of 8 bases. CDR3 size: 14 residues. CDR3 sequence reads: CASSTQGNTGELFF. Here the CDR3 DNA reads TGTGCCAGCAGCACTCAGGGGAACACCGGGGAGCTGTTTTTT.

The chain recombines TRBV12-3 or TRBV12-4 with TRBJ1-5, with D maybe TRBD1 (6 bases). V gave up 5 bases and J gave up 4 bases, with 9 bases separating them. The CDR3 is made up of 13 amino acids. The DNA for the CDR3 is TGTGCCAGCAGTCTGCAGGGGAATCAGCCCCAGCATTTT. Residues: CASSLQGNQPQHF.

The chain combines TRBV11-2 with TRBJ1-1; TRBD1 is a possible D gene (6 bases). V lost 2 bases to trimming and J lost 12 bases, with 22 bases between them. Germline CDR1 and CDR2: SGHAT and FQNNGV. The CDR3 is 15 residues long. DNA for the CDR3: TGTGCCAGCAGCTTATTCACGGGGGGGGCAGCGGAACCTTTCTTT. Amino acid sequence: CASSLFTGGAAEPFF.

This clone has just a few counts. This chain uses TRBV5-4 with TRBJ1-4, with 7 nucleotides matching TRBD1. Germline CDR1 SGHNT, CDR2 YYREEE (reference sequence). The CDR3 consists of 12 residues. Trimming cost V 3 bases and J 7 bases; bases outside gene matches: 0. The CDR3 DNA sequence: TGTGCCAGCAGCTGGGACAGTGAAAAACTGTTTTTT. This gives the protein CASSWDSEKLFF.

The chain has TRBV6-1 and TRBJ1-2, with 9 bases that match TRBD1. The CDR3 length is 14 residues. Looked up from germline, CDR1 is MNHNS and CDR2 is SASEGT. J gave up 8 bases and V 2 bases, and 6 bases lay outside the gene matches. The chain's CDR3 is CASSERGQGGGYTF. In DNA form, the CDR3 reads TGTGCCAGCAGTGAAAGGGGACAGGGAGGCGGCTACACCTTC.

This chain joins TRBV13 and TRBJ2-3; the match to TRBD2 covers 10 bases. J lost 2 bases, V lost 0 bases, and 8 bases had no gene match. The CDR3 contains 18 residues. Germline assignment: CDR1 PRHDT and CDR2 FYEKMQ (reference sequence). The DNA for the CDR3 is TGTGCCAGCAGCTTAGGCCTAGCGGGGGAAATCCACACAGATACGCAGTATTTT. Amino acid sequence: CASSLGLAGEIHTDTQYF.

The chain's CDR3 is CASSPQRTNEKLFF. The CDR3 nucleotides read TGTGCCAGCTCACCACAACGGACTAATGAAAAACTGTTTTTT. The chain links TRBV18 to TRBJ1-4; no firm D call. Germline V gene lookup returns CDR1 KGHSH and CDR2 LQKENI. Deletions cut 1 base from V and 2 bases from J, with 5 bases between. The CDR3 is made up of 14 amino acids.

The chain is built from TRBV27 and TRBJ2-5; D is perhaps TRBD2 (7 bases). V lost 2 bases, J lost 0 bases, and 13 bases lay in between. Germline V gives CDR1 MNHEY, CDR2 SMNVEV (reference sequence). CDR3 length: 16 amino acids. The CDR3 nucleotides are TGTGCCAGCAGTTTAGTGCGGGGGCCTTACCAAGAGACCCAGTACTTC. This sequence encodes CASSLVRGPYQETQYF.

This clone came up once. The chain joins TRBV11-3 to TRBJ1-1; D is uncertain. Trimming removed 5 bases from V and 5 bases from J, with 21 bases in between. Looked up from germline, CDR1 is SGHNT and CDR2 is YENEEA. CDR3 length: 16 amino acids. The CDR3 DNA reads as TGTGCCAGCAGCCCTAGAACGGGGAAGGGAGTGACTGAAGCTTTCTTT. It yields the protein CASSPRTGKGVTEAFF.

This chain connects TRBV5-1 to TRBJ1-1; TRBD1 matches 7 bases. Germline CDR1 reads SGHRS; CDR2 reads YFSETQ. CDR3 length: 15 amino acids. Trimming removed 4 bases from V and 4 bases from J; junction bases left unmatched: 10. This CDR3 is CASSPRQGLGTEAFF. CDR3 bases: TGCGCCAGCAGCCCCCGACAGGGCTTAGGCACTGAAGCTTTCTTT.

The chain employs TRBV27 and TRBJ1-1, with D tentatively TRBD1 (5 bases). Deletions cut 0 bases from V and 0 bases from J, with 8 bases between. Per germline, CDR1 MNHEY and CDR2 SMNVEV (reference sequence). This CDR3 has 15 residues. The CDR3 sequence: CASSLSTAMNTEAFF. The CDR3 region has the DNA TGTGCCAGCAGTTTATCGACAGCAATGAACACTGAAGCTTTCTTT.

The chain recombines TRBV12-3 or TRBV12-4 with TRBJ1-1; possibly TRBD1 for D (5 bases). V was pared by 3 bases and J by 1 base, with 6 bases between. The CDR3 totals 13 residues. This CDR3 is CASSFGGNTEAFF. The CDR3 DNA follows: TGTGCCAGCAGTTTCGGGGGGAACACTGAAGCTTTCTTT.

The chain couples TRBV3-1 (or the pseudogene TRBV3-2) to TRBJ2-1, with 9 bases identical to TRBD2. From germline, CDR1 is LGHDT and CDR2 YNNKEL (reference sequence). This CDR3 spans 15 amino acids. V lost 1 base and J lost 8; bases outside the gene matches: 6. Written as DNA, the CDR3 is TGTGCCAGCAGCCAAGCGGGGCGGGGGGGTCATGAGCAGTTCTTC. It encodes CASSQAGRGGHEQFF.

In its sample, this clone was seen a few times. The gene calls are TRBV19 and TRBJ2-1; D might be TRBD1 (6 bases). CDR3 length: 13 amino acids. V was pared by 6 bases and J by 6 bases, with 12 bases between. Germline V lookup: CDR1 LNHDA, CDR2 SQIVND (reference sequence). CDR3 nucleotide sequence: TGTGCCAGTAGGATACTAGGGGGCAATGAGCAGTTCTTC. Its translation is CASRILGGNEQFF.

The chain joins TRBV5-1 to TRBJ1-1; TRBD1 is a possible D gene (5 bases). The V and J ends lost 1 base and 0 bases respectively, with 10 bases between them. The V gene's germline CDR1 is SGHRS and CDR2 YFSETQ. This CDR3 has 15 residues. The chain's CDR3 is CASSLWGGMNTEAFF. The CDR3 DNA is TGCGCCAGCAGCTTGTGGGGGGGAATGAACACTGAAGCTTTCTTT. Drawing the rest from reference TRBV5-1 and TRBJ1-1, the complete variable domain is KAGVTQTPRYLIKTRGQQVTLSCSPISGHRSVSWYQQTPGQGLQFLFEYFSETQRNKGNFPGRFSGRQFSNSRSEMNVSTLELGDSALYLCASSLWGGMNTEAFFGQGTRLTVV.